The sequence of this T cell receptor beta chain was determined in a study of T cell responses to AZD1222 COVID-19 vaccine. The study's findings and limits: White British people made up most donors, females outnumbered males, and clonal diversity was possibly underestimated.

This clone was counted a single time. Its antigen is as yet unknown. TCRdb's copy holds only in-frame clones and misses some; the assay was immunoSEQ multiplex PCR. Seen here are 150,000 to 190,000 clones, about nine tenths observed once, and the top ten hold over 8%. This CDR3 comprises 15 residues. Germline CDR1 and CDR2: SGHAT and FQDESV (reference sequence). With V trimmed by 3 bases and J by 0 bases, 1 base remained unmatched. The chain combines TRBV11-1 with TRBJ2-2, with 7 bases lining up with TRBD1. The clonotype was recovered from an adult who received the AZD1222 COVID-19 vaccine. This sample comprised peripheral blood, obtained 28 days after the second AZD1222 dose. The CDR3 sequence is CASSFDRANTGELFF. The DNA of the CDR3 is TGTGCCAGCAGCTTTGACAGGGCGAACACCGGGGAGCTGTTTTTT.